This T cell receptor beta chain derives from a study of T cell clonality in common variable immunodeficiency (dated by TCRdb to about 2015). What the study reported, not specific to this receptor: Despite equal DNA input, controls averaged roughly 80,000 unique sequences per sample versus about 30,000 in CVID samples. Reportedly, TCRbeta sequences from CVID had fewer deletions and N-nucleotide insertions, and highly modified clones with 13 or more V deletions were absent from CVID. Patient heterogeneity within the CVID cohort put limits on correlating repertoire features with clinical complications. Compared with healthy controls, CVID subjects showed increased TCRbeta clonality (t-test p = 0.018), a feature most characteristic of about a third of subjects. Fewer TCRbeta clones were shared among CVID subjects than among healthy controls (p < 0.0001). According to the authors, figuring out what caused the increased clonality in CVID would require sequencing the repertoires of T cell subpopulations.

From cysteine to phenylalanine, the CDR3 is 11 amino acids long. Of the CDR3's DNA, 24 bases were read; they are in frame from base 1. Trimming at the junction amounts to 5 bases on V and 6 bases on J, and the germline ends lie 6 bases apart. CDR1 and CDR2 were assigned from the germline V gene (reference sequence) as LNHDA and SQIVND. Most of the CVID patients and most of the healthy controls were of Caucasian heritage. Heparinized peripheral whole blood samples of roughly 5 to 8.5 ml were obtained from each donor. Genomic DNA from adults with common variable immune deficiency (CVID) and from healthy adult controls was used for sequencing of TCRbeta CDR3 repertoires. A total of some 22 healthy adult volunteers (approximately 12 female and approximately ten male; age range roughly 20 to 75 years, mean age around 35) were included in the control group. Diluted blood was density-centrifuged over Hypaque 1077 or Ficoll-Paque to isolate peripheral blood mononuclear cells. Genomic DNA was extracted from unsorted mononuclear cells by Qiagen column purification or by a centrifugation-based method.

CVID samples and control samples contributed equivalent amounts of genomic DNA as sequencing input. For every sample, a 60 bp segment covering the rearranged TCRbeta CDR3 region was amplified and then sequenced. TCRbeta amplification used the immunoSEQ assay, a bias-corrected multiplex PCR with high-throughput sequencing. As for the original processing: Every unique nucleotide sequence was considered a clone and was annotated with V, D and J genes, copy number and frequency. Sequences were labeled productive if in frame, and non-productive if out of frame or containing stop codons. As previously described, clonality was computed from Shannon's entropy. The predicted amino acid sequences of productive clones were used to derive the mean CDR3 Kyte-Doolittle hydropathy. The R hclust function was used to hierarchically cluster scaled V gene usage with Manhattan distance and complete linkage. Sharing of clones by CDR3 amino acid sequence was evaluated by resampling 12 repertoires per group over 100 rounds. The repertoires were searched for about 68 published EBV-specific TCRbeta sequences and 245 published CMV-specific TCRbeta sequences. Analysis left out two CVID samples that produced under 10,000 sequences, so around 40 CVID repertoires remained. The immuneACCESS repertoire file appears here via TCRdb, limited to in-frame rearrangements. These files lack a portion of the clones; in checked studies, under half of the deficit traces to unresolved V genes, and the cause of the others is not known. V and J calls and clone size are copied from that table; D and trimming were computed from the DNA. This sample is represented by over 50,000 clones, with no singletons among them. Jointly, the top ten make up 3% to 3.5% of the sample.

At least ten counts were recorded for this clone. No cognate antigen has been identified for it. The DNA ends 3 residues before the CDR3 does, and the rest of the CDR3 is filled in from the germline J gene. The sample was peripheral blood mononuclear cells. The rearranged chain carries TRBV19 and TRBJ2-3; the D gene remains uncertain. The sequence was obtained from a person between 18 and 75 years old in good health. The CDR3 DNA, read in part, is TGTGCCAGTAGTCGGTGGGATACG. Its protein is CASSRWDT. The whole CDR3 sequence is CASSRWDTQYF.